This T cell receptor beta chain is drawn from a study of blood T cell repertoires in COVID-19. V gave up 2 bases and J gave up 3 bases, with 5 bases separating them. Germline-derived CDR1 and CDR2 are MDHEN and SYDVKM. The CDR3 has 12 residues. As processed by the authors: Estimates of nucleated cell counts were drawn from the amplification of reference gene primers. TCRdb's copy holds only in-frame clones and misses some; the assay was immunoSEQ multiplex PCR. Clonal size and the V and J genes are those of that table, whereas D and trimming came from the DNA. The sample yields over 100,000 clones, approximately 80% seen once.

The gene calls are TRBV28 and TRBJ2-7; D call uncertain. Sequenced material: peripheral blood. This sequence originates from a human donor in a cohort sampled during active COVID-19. CDR3 sequence reads: CASSLLYYEQYF. The CDR3 DNA is TGTGCCAGCAGTTTACTTTACTACGAGCAGTACTTC.